Below are 11 T cell receptor beta chains sequenced from a single sample in a study of metastatic and nonmetastatic thyroid tumors. TCRdb re-called the PCR reads through MiXCR. The profile covers fewer than 50,000 clones, with roughly 27% appearing a single time and approximately 9.8% taken by the ten largest. Patients underwent thyroid surgery, and none had received any treatment before it. The sequenced material came from blood. All receptors come from a male donor with papillary thyroid cancer or a benign thyroid nodule (not recorded which). Some clones in this sample may be carry-over from other donors' samples.

This clone occurred many times. The chain couples TRBV19 to TRBJ1-2; TRBD1 matches 8 bases. V dropped 5 bases and J dropped 5; count of bases not matched to a gene: 7. Germline lookup yields CDR1 LNHDA and CDR2 SQIVND (reference sequence). The CDR3 has 14 residues. CDR3 DNA sequence: TGTGCCAGTAGTCCCGGGACAGGTGGATATGGCTACACCTTC. Protein product: CASSPGTGGYGYTF.

This clone was recorded a few times. V usage is TRBV6-1 and J usage is TRBJ2-2, with D perhaps TRBD2 (6 bases). V gave up 5 bases and J gave up 6 bases, with 16 bases separating them. The germline CDR1 and CDR2 sequences are MNHNS and SASEGT. The CDR3 length is 15 residues. The CDR3: CASSTPGEAAGELFF. CDR3 in DNA: TGTGCCAGCAGTACGCCGGGAGAGGCGGCCGGGGAGCTGTTTTTT.

This clone was counted many times. The J gene is TRBJ2-6, the V gene TRBV4-2; possible D gene TRBD1, 5 bases. V was trimmed by 0 bases and J by 0 bases, leaving 6 bases between them. Germline loops: CDR1 LGHNA, CDR2 YNFKEQ. The CDR3 has 16 amino acids. CDR3 DNA sequence: TGTGCCAGCAGCCAAGATCAGGGCTCTGGGGCCAACGTCCTGACTTTC. This sequence encodes CASSQDQGSGANVLTF.

A few counts support this clone. CDR3 bases: TGCAGTGCGAGACTAGCGGGAGGGCCCTCCTACGAGCAGTACTTC. As protein: CSARLAGGPSYEQYF. This chain connects TRBV20-1 to TRBJ2-7, with 14 bases that match TRBD2. V dropped 6 bases and J dropped 0; count of bases not matched to a gene: 4. CDR3 length: 15 amino acids. CDR1 is DFQATT and CDR2 is SNEGSKA in the germline V gene (reference sequence).

This chain uses TRBV10-2 with TRBJ2-1; 10 nucleotides line up with TRBD2. The length of the CDR3 is 16 residues. The V gene's germline CDR1 is WSHSY and CDR2 SAAADI. V shed 5 bases and J 7 bases; nucleotides not matched to a gene: 11. This CDR3 is CASSYDRAGGRNEQFF. The CDR3 DNA sequence: TGCGCCAGCAGTTACGATAGAGCGGGGGGGCGAAATGAGCAGTTCTTC.

The chain recombines TRBV5-1 with TRBJ2-2; 15 nucleotides line up with TRBD2. V shed 3 bases and J 7 bases; nucleotides not matched to a gene: 7. The CDR3 spans 17 residues. Germline CDR1 SGHRS, CDR2 YFSETQ. CDR3 region: CASSSGLAGGPGGELFF. The CDR3, as DNA: TGCGCCAGCAGCTCAGGACTAGCGGGAGGGCCTGGCGGGGAGCTGTTTTTT.

This clone was counted many times. CDR3 sequence (DNA): TGTGCCAGCAGCTCAGGCCCTGGGGGATCCGGATACAATGAGCAGTTCTTC. Encoded protein: CASSSGPGGSGYNEQFF. The chain links TRBV11-3 to TRBJ2-1; D is tentatively TRBD1 or TRBD2 (5 bases each). Germline V gene sequence: CDR1 SGHNT, CDR2 YENEEA. This CDR3 is 17 amino acids long. V was clipped by 4 bases and J by 4 bases, with 20 bases between them. The whole variable domain, filled in from reference TRBV11-3 and TRBJ2-1, reads EAGVVQSPRYKIIEKKQPVAFWCNPISGHNTLYWYLQNLGQGPELLIRYENEEAVDDSQLPKDRFSAERLKGVDSTLKIQPAELGDSAVYLCASSSGPGGSGYNEQFFGPGTRLTVL.

CDR3 nucleotides: TGCAGTGCTAGAGATCTCCAGGACTCCTACGAGCAGTACTTC. Its translation: CSARDLQDSYEQYF. The V gene is TRBV20-1, the J gene TRBJ2-7; D is ambiguous. V dropped 0 bases and J dropped 0 bases, with 9 bases sitting between them. This CDR3 spans 14 amino acids. Germline V gene sequence: CDR1 DFQATT, CDR2 SNEGSKA (reference sequence).

This clone was seen only a few times. The chain recombines TRBV10-2 with TRBJ2-7, with D maybe TRBD1 (5 bases). Germline assignment: CDR1 WSHSY and CDR2 SAAADI. This CDR3 region has 13 residues. The ends were cut back, 7 bases at V and 3 bases at J, with 13 bases in the middle. Here the CDR3 reads CASIQGENYEQYF. The CDR3 DNA is TGCGCCAGCATCCAGGGCGAGAACTACGAGCAGTACTTC.

This clone occurred a few times. Without the conserved terminal phenylalanine or tryptophan, this CDR3 likely stems from a read error. This sequence joins TRBV12-3 or TRBV12-4 and TRBJ2-1; the match to TRBD1 covers 7 bases. The CDR3 length is 13 residues. This CDR3 reads CDSSLGQDNEQFL. The CDR3 DNA reads TGTGACAGCAGTTTAGGACAGGACAATGAGCAGTTCTTA.

This clone is medium-sized by share. This sequence joins TRBV3-1 and TRBJ1-2; 7 bases are a match to TRBD1. CDR1 is LGHDT and CDR2 is YNNKEL in the germline V gene (reference sequence). The CDR3 length is 16 residues. V gave up 0 bases and J gave up 6 bases; unmatched junction bases: 10. CDR3 in amino acids: CASSQDRAGGLNGYTF. CDR3 DNA: TGTGCCAGCAGCCAAGATCGTGCAGGGGGTTTGAATGGCTACACCTTC. Full variable domain (outside the CDR3, taken from reference TRBV3-1 and TRBJ1-2): DTAVSQTPKYLVTQMGNDKSIKCEQNLGHDTMYWYKQDSKKFLKIMFSYNNKELIINETVPNRFSPKSPDKAHLNLHINSLELGDSAVYFCASSQDRAGGLNGYTFGSGTRLTVV.